This T cell receptor beta chain derives from a study of T cells in localized non-small cell lung cancer. Study-level points and caveats: Within adjacent lung there appeared a median approximately 60 of the top 100 tumor clones.

Per the germline V gene, CDR1 is MRHNA and CDR2 is SNTAGT. This CDR3 is built from 15 residues. The germline V and J ends were trimmed by 0 bases and 9 bases, with 12 bases remaining between them. Comment on this clone: Its antigen is still unknown.

Generated by immunoSEQ multiplex PCR, the TCRdb table keeps only in-frame clones and is missing some. Here the sample spans 10,000 to 15,000 clones, about 86% being singletons. The source was peripheral blood, collected before any cancer treatment. The chain couples TRBV6-4 to TRBJ1-6; no clear D. This TCR was sampled from a male donor aged 60 or over with stage III lung adenocarcinoma. For the CDR3, the DNA is TGTGCCAGCAGTGACTCGACCAAATTGGGTTCACCCCTCCACTTT. Translating gives CASSDSTKLGSPLHF.